These 9 T cell receptor beta chains came from one sample sequenced in a study of shared clonotypes between healthy human individuals. This table comes from immunoSEQ multiplex PCR, and its TCRdb copy is limited to in-frame clones, with some not included. The sample has around 980,000 clones, 75% to 80% seen once. Sequenced sample: memory CD4+ T cells from PBMCs. Sample subset: CD45RA-negative fraction. All receptors derive from a young man in good health. Some clones in this sample may be carry-over from other donors' samples.

This clone was observed once. The chain carries TRBV4-1 and TRBJ2-3, with D uncertain. The CDR3 is 16 residues long. V lost 6 bases, J lost 0 bases, and 16 bases lay in between. Per germline, CDR1 MGHRA and CDR2 YSYEKL. CDR3 loop: CASRRELTSSTDTQYF. The CDR3 DNA follows: TGCGCCAGCAGGCGAGAACTTACCTCTAGCACAGATACGCAGTATTTT.

This clone was recorded only once. The chain links TRBV9 to TRBJ2-3, with TRBD2 identical over 9 bases. The CDR3 totals 18 residues. V was clipped by 0 bases and J by 0 bases; unmatched bases: 8. Germline assignment: CDR1 SGDLS and CDR2 YYNGEE. For the CDR3, the DNA is TGTGCCAGCAGCGTAGACGTGACTAGCGGAACTAGCACAGATACGCAGTATTTT. Translated, it gives CASSVDVTSGTSTDTQYF.

This clone was seen only once. A junction end diverges from the germline sequence, so it may reflect a read error. The gene calls are TRBV30 and TRBJ2-5; 10 bases line up with TRBD2. The germline V gene has CDR1 GTSNPN and CDR2 SVGIG (reference sequence). This CDR3 region has 11 residues. Here the CDR3 reads CAWSASGGPDF. The CDR3 nucleotides are TGTGCCTGGAGCGCTAGCGGGGGCCCGGACTTC.

This clone has more than one count but fewer than ten. This chain uses TRBV19 with TRBJ1-5; TRBD1 matches at 11 bases. Looked up from germline, CDR1 is LNHDA and CDR2 is SQIVND (reference sequence). The CDR3 contains 17 residues. V shed 3 bases, J shed 3 bases, and the junction held 7 bases outside the gene matches. The CDR3 region has the DNA TGTGCCAGTAGTATCGGACAGGGGGCAGGGGACAATCAGCCCCAGCATTTT. This codes for CASSIGQGAGDNQPQHF.

J is TRBJ1-1 and V is TRBV5-1; maybe TRBD1 (5 bases). Germline CDR1 is SGHRS and CDR2 is YFSETQ. CDR3 size: 13 residues. V lost 4 bases and J lost 8, with 15 bases in between. CDR3 residues: CASSKSATDEAFF. The CDR3 nucleotides read TGCGCCAGCAGCAAATCTGCGACAGACGAAGCTTTCTTT. The full variable domain, rest sourced from reference TRBV5-1 and TRBJ1-1, is KAGVTQTPRYLIKTRGQQVTLSCSPISGHRSVSWYQQTPGQGLQFLFEYFSETQRNKGNFPGRFSGRQFSNSRSEMNVSTLELGDSALYLCASSKSATDEAFFGQGTRLTVV.

This clone was detected a few times. V is TRBV18 and J is TRBJ1-3; 8 bases match TRBD1. V lost 6 bases, J lost 0 bases, and 4 bases stayed unmatched. Germline V gene sequence: CDR1 KGHSH, CDR2 LQKENI. This CDR3 is built from 15 residues. CDR3: CASSLGTGSGNTIYF. The CDR3 DNA is TGTGCCAGCTCGCTAGGGACAGGCTCTGGAAACACCATATATTTT.

The chain has TRBV28 and TRBJ2-1, with TRBD2 identical over 13 bases. The CDR3 has 17 residues. The J segment lost 9 bases and the V segment lost 4 bases, leaving 12 bases of the junction unmatched. Germline CDR1 is MDHEN and CDR2 is SYDVKM. The CDR3 region has the DNA TGTGCCAGCAGTTCGTTGGGACTAGCGGGATTATGGGGTGAGCAGTTCTTC. Its protein is CASSSLGLAGLWGEQFF. Full variable domain (missing parts from reference TRBV28 and TRBJ2-1): DVKVTQSSRYLVKRTGEKVFLECVQDMDHENMFWYRQDPGLGLRLIYFSYDVKMKEKGDIPEGYSVSREKKERFSLILESASTNQTSMYLCASSSLGLAGLWGEQFFGPGTRLTVL.

With respect to this clone: A read error is possible here, since a much larger clone lies one base away. The chain carries TRBV19 and TRBJ1-2, with D unclear. CDR3 length: 11 amino acids. Germline V gives CDR1 LNHDA, CDR2 SQIVND (reference sequence). The CDR3: CASRQNYSYTF. The CDR3 nucleotides are TGTGCCAGTCGACAAAACTATAGCTACACCTTC.

This chain links TRBV10-3 with TRBJ2-5; 9 bases match TRBD1. Germline V CDR1 and CDR2: ENHRY, SYGVKD. The CDR3 extends over 13 amino acids. Trimming at V came to 8 bases and at J to 2 bases, leaving 3 bases not matched to a gene. CDR3 protein: CAIGDREQETQYF. The CDR3 DNA follows: TGTGCCATCGGGGACAGGGAACAAGAGACCCAGTACTTC.